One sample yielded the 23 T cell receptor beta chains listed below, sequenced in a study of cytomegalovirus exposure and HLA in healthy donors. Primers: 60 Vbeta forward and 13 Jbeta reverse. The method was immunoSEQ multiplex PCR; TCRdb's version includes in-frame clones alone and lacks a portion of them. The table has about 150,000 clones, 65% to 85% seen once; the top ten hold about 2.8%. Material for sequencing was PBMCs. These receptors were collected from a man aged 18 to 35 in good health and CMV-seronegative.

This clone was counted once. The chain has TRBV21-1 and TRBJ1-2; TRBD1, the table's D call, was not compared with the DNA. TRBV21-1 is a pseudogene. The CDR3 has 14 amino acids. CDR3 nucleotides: TGTGCCAGCAGAACGGACAGGGTTAACTATGGCTACACCTTC. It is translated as CASRTDRVNYGYTF.

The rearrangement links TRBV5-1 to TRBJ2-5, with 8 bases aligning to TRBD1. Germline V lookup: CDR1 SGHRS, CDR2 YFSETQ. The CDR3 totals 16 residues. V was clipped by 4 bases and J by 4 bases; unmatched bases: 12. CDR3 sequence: CASSLQATGVSETQYF. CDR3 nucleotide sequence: TGCGCCAGCAGCCTCCAGGCGACAGGGGTTTCAGAGACCCAGTACTTC.

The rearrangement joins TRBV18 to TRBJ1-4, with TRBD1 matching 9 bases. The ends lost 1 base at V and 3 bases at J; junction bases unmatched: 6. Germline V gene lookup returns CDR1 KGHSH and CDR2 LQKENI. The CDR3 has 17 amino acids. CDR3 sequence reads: CASSPRGQGISNEKLFF. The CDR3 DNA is TGTGCCAGCTCACCACGGGGACAGGGTATTTCTAATGAAAAACTGTTTTTT.

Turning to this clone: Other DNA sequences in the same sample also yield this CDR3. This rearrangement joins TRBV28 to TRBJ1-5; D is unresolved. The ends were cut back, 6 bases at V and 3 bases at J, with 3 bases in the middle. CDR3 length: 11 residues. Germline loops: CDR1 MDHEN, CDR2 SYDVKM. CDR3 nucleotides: TGTGCCAGCAGCCTCAATCAGCCCCAGCATTTT. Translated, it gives CASSLNQPQHF.

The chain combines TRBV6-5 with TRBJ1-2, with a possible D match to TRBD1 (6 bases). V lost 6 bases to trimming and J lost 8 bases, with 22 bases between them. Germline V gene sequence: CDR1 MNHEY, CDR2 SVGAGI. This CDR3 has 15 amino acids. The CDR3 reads CASSSPGVPKRGYTF. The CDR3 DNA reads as TGTGCCAGCAGCAGCCCAGGGGTGCCGAAGCGGGGCTACACCTTC.

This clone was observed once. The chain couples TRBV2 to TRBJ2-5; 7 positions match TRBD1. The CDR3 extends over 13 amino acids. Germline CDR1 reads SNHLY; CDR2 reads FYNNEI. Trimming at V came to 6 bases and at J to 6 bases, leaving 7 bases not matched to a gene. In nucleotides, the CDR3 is TGTGCCAGCAGCTGGGGGACAGAACAGACCCAGTACTTC. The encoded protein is CASSWGTEQTQYF.

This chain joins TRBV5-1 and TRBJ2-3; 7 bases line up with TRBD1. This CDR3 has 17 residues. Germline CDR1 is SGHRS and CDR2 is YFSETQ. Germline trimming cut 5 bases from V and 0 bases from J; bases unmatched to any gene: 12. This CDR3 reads CASSTTLTGWSTDTQYF. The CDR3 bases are TGCGCCAGCAGTACTACACTGACAGGGTGGAGCACAGATACGCAGTATTTT. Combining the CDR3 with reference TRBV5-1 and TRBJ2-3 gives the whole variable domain KAGVTQTPRYLIKTRGQQVTLSCSPISGHRSVSWYQQTPGQGLQFLFEYFSETQRNKGNFPGRFSGRQFSNSRSEMNVSTLELGDSALYLCASSTTLTGWSTDTQYFGPGTRLTVL.

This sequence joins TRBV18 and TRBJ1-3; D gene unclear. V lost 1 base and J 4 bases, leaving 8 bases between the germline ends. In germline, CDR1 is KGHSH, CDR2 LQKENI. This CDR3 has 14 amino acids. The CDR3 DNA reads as TGTGCCAGCTCACCACTTGTACAGGGAAACACCATATATTTT. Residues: CASSPLVQGNTIYF.

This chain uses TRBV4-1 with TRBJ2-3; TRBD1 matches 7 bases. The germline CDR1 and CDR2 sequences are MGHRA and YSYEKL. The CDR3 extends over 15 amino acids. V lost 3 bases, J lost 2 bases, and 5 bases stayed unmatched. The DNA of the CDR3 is TGCGCCAGCAGCCATGGGGACAGAGACACAGATACGCAGTATTTT. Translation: CASSHGDRDTDTQYF.

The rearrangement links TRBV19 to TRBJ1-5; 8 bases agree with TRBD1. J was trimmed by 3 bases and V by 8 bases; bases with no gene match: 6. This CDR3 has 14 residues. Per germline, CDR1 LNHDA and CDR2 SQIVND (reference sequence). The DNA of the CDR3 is TGTGCCAGTTCACAGGGGGGTCCCAATCAGCCCCAGCATTTT. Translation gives CASSQGGPNQPQHF.

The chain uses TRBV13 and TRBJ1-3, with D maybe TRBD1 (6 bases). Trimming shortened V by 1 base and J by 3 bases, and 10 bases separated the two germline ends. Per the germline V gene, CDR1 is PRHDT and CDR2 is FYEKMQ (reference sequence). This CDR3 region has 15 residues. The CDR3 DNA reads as TGTGCCAGCAGCTTAGTCGGGACAAATGGAAACACCATATATTTT. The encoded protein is CASSLVGTNGNTIYF.

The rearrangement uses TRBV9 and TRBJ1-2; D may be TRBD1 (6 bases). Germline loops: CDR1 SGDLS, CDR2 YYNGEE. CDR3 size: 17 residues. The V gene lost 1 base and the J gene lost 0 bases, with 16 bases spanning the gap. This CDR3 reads CASSVRQEPLANYGYTF. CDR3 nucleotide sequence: TGTGCCAGCAGCGTAAGACAGGAACCGTTAGCTAACTATGGCTACACCTTC.

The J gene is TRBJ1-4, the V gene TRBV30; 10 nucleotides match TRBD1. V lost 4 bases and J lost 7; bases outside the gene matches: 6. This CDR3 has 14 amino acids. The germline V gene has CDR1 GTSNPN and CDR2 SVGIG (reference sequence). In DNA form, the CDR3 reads TGTGCCTGGATTCCGGACAGGGGGAGTGAAAAACTGTTTTTT. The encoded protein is CAWIPDRGSEKLFF. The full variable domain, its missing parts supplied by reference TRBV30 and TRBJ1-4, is SQTIHQWPATLVQPVGSPLSLECTVEGTSNPNLYWYRQAAGRGLQLLFYSVGIGQISSEVPQNLSASRPQDRQFILSSKKLLLSDSGFYLCAWIPDRGSEKLFFGSGTQLSVL.

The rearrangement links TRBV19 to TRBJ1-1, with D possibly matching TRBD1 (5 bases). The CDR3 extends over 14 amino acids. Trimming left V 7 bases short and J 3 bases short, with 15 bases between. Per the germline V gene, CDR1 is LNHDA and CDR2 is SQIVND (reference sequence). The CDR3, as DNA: TGTGCCAGTACCCGACGGGGGGAGTACACTGAAGCTTTCTTT. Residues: CASTRRGEYTEAFF. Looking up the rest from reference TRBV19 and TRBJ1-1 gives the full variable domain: DGGITQSPKYLFRKEGQNVTLSCEQNLNHDAMYWYRQDPGQGLRLIYYSQIVNDFQKGDIAEGYSVSREKKESFPLTVTSAQKNPTAFYLCASTRRGEYTEAFFGQGTRLTVV.

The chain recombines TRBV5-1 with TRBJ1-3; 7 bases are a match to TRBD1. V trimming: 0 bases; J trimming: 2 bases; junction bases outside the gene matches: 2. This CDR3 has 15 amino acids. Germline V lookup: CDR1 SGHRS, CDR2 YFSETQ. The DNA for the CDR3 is TGCGCCAGCAGCTTGGTTACAGGGGCTGGAAACACCATATATTTT. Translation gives CASSLVTGAGNTIYF.

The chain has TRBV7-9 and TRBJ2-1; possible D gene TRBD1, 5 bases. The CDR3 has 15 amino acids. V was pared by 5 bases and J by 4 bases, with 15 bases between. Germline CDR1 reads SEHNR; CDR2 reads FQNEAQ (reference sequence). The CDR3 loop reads CASSPVEKGYNEQFF. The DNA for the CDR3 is TGTGCCAGCAGCCCCGTCGAAAAGGGGTACAATGAGCAGTTCTTC.

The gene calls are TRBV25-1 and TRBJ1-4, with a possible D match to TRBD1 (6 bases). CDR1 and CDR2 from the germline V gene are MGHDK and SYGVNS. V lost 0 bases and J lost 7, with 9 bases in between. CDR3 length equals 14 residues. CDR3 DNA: TGTGCCAGCAGTGAATATCGGGGGGCTGAAAAACTGTTTTTT. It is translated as CASSEYRGAEKLFF.

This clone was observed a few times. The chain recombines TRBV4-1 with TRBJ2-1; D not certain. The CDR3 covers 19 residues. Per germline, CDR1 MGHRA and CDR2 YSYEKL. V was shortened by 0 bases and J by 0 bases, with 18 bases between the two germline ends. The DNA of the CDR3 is TGCGCCAGCAGCCAAGATCCGATCACTGCGGTCAGCTCCTACAATGAGCAGTTCTTC. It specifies CASSQDPITAVSSYNEQFF.

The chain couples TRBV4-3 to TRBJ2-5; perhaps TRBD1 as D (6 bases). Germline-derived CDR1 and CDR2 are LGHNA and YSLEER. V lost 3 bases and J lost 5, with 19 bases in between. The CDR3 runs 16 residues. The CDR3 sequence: CASSQSQGMVAETQYF. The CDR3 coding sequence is TGCGCCAGCAGCCAGTCACAGGGAATGGTGGCGGAGACCCAGTACTTC.

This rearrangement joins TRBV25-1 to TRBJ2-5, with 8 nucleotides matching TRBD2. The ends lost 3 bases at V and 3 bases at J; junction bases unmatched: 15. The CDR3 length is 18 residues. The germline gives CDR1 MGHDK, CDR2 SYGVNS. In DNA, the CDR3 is TGTGCCAGCAGTGAGGGGAGGACCGGGGGGGGCCCTGAAGAGACCCAGTACTTC. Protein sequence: CASSEGRTGGGPEETQYF.

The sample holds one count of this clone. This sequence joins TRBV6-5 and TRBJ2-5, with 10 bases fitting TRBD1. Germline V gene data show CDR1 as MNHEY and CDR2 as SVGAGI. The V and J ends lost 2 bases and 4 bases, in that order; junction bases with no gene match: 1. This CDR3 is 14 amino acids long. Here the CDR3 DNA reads TGTGCCAGCAGTTACGGGACAGGGGTAGAGACCCAGTACTTC. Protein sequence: CASSYGTGVETQYF.

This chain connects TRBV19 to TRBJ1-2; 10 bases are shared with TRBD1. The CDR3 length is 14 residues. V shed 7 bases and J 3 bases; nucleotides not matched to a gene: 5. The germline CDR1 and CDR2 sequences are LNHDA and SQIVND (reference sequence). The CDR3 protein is CASTRTGGDYGYTF. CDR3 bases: TGTGCCAGTACTCGGACAGGGGGGGACTATGGCTACACCTTC.

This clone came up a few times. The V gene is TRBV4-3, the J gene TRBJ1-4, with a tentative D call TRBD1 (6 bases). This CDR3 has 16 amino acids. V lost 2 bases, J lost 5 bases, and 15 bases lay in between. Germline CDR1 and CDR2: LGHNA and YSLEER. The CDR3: CASSQTARGGNEKLFF. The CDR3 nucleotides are TGCGCCAGCAGCCAAACCGCCAGGGGAGGGAATGAAAAACTGTTTTTT.